These 22 T cell receptor beta chains originate from one sample sequenced in a study of T cell repertoires in cytomegalovirus infection. MiXCR, run by TCRdb on the reads, gives a single entry per CDR3 protein. The sample yields 450,000 to 600,000 distinct CDR3 sequences, about 11% seen once. Sequences were obtained from PBMCs. The receptors here all came from a human donor in good health (CMV status not recorded). Some clones in this sample may be carry-over from other donors' samples.

Comments on this clonotype: A junction end diverges from the germline sequence, so it may reflect a read error. The rearrangement joins TRBV14 to TRBJ2-1; 7 bases fit TRBD2. This CDR3 has 11 amino acids. Germline V CDR1 and CDR2: SGHDN, FVKESK. CDR3 sequence reads: CASSFQRDWGF. CDR3 in DNA: TGTGCCAGCAGCTTCCAGCGGGACTGGGGTTTC. The complete variable domain, with remaining parts taken from reference TRBV14 and TRBJ2-1, reads EAGVTQFPSHSVIEKGQTVTLRCDPISGHDNLYWYRRVMGKEIKFLLHFVKESKQDESGMPNNRFLAERTGGTYSTLKVQPAELEDSGVYFCASSFQRDWGFGPGTRLTVL.

This clonotype was picked up many times. The rearrangement links TRBV12-3 or TRBV12-4 to TRBJ1-2; 7 bases align to TRBD1. This CDR3 has 13 residues. With V trimmed by 7 bases and J by 8 bases, 10 bases remained unmatched. CDR3: CASTLGGPGGYTF. CDR3 nucleotides: TGTGCCAGCACCCTAGGGGGCCCGGGGGGCTACACCTTC.

This clonotype was recorded a few times. The rearrangement links TRBV2 to TRBJ2-7; TRBD1 aligns across 7 bases. The CDR3 sequence is 14 residues long. Germline V gene sequence: CDR1 SNHLY, CDR2 FYNNEI. V shed 2 bases and J 2 bases; nucleotides not matched to a gene: 3. The CDR3 region is CASSEFQGAYEQYF. As DNA, the CDR3 is TGTGCCAGCAGTGAATTTCAGGGGGCCTACGAGCAGTACTTC. Full variable domain (outside the CDR3, taken from reference TRBV2 and TRBJ2-7): EPEVTQTPSHQVTQMGQEVILRCVPISNHLYFYWYRQILGQKVEFLVSFYNNEISEKSEIFDDQFSVERPDGSNFTLKIRSTKLEDSAMYFCASSEFQGAYEQYFGPGTRLTVT.

The genes are TRBV20-1 and TRBJ2-3, with TRBD2 matching over 12 bases. The CDR3 covers 15 residues. The V gene end was trimmed by 3 bases and the J gene end by 2 bases; junction bases not matched to a gene: 3. Germline CDR1 DFQATT, CDR2 SNEGSKA (reference sequence). The CDR3 DNA is TGCAGTGCTAGCAGGACTAGCGGGATCACAGATACGCAGTATTTT. Its translation is CSASRTSGITDTQYF.

V and J are TRBV28 and TRBJ2-2, with D perhaps matching TRBD1 (5 bases). CDR3 size: 14 residues. CDR1 is MDHEN and CDR2 is SYDVKM in the germline V gene. Trimming pared 6 bases from V and 3 bases from J, leaving 11 bases between. In nucleotides, the CDR3 is TGTGCCAGCAGGAACTCAGGGTACACCGGGGAGCTGTTTTTT. This gives the protein CASRNSGYTGELFF.

The chain links TRBV6-5 to TRBJ2-5, with TRBD2 as a possible D gene (6 bases). V lost 0 bases and J 9 bases, leaving 11 bases between the germline ends. Germline CDR1 MNHEY, CDR2 SVGAGI. The CDR3 totals 13 residues. CDR3 nucleotides: TGTGCCAGCAGTTACTCGGAGGGATCGGCCCAGTACTTC. It translates to CASSYSEGSAQYF.

This CDR3 reads CASSRTSGNPEQYF. The CDR3 bases are TGTGCCAGCAGCAGGACTAGCGGGAACCCCGAGCAGTACTTC. This sequence joins TRBV7-3 and TRBJ2-7; 12 positions agree with TRBD2. The CDR3 is 14 amino acids. The junction had 5 bases not matched to a gene; V was cut back by 5 bases and J by 6 bases. CDR1 and CDR2 from the germline V gene are SGHTA and FQGTGA.

The chain carries TRBV5-6 and TRBJ2-1; 9 bases are a match to TRBD2. V dropped 4 bases and J dropped 1; count of bases not matched to a gene: 9. Germline-derived CDR1 and CDR2 are SGHDT and YYEEEE. CDR3 size: 17 residues. DNA of the CDR3: TGTGCCAGCAGCGGGGGGCGGGAGGGGAGGTCCTACAATGAGCAGTTCTTC. It translates to CASSGGREGRSYNEQFF.

This clonotype came up a few times. The CDR3 coding sequence is TGCAGTGCTAGAGAGGGCGGGACAACCTACGAGCAGTACTTC. It translates to CSAREGGTTYEQYF. The chain couples TRBV20-1 to TRBJ2-7; D might be TRBD1 or TRBD2, each matching 6 bases. The CDR3 has 14 residues. Germline lookup yields CDR1 DFQATT and CDR2 SNEGSKA (reference sequence). V was cut by 0 bases and J by 2 bases, with 11 bases left in between.

This clonotype was detected many times. This chain joins TRBV5-1 and TRBJ2-1; no firm D call. The V and J ends lost 0 bases and 8 bases respectively, with 18 bases between them. This CDR3 has 16 residues. In germline, CDR1 is SGHRS, CDR2 YFSETQ. The CDR3 loop reads CASSLAVLRAGDEQFF. The CDR3 nucleotides read TGCGCCAGCAGCTTGGCGGTCCTTCGGGCTGGGGATGAGCAGTTCTTC.

V is TRBV12-3 or TRBV12-4 and J is TRBJ1-1; 9 bases line up with TRBD1. Losses at the gene ends were 8 bases for V and 0 bases for J; bases not matched to a gene: 7. This CDR3 region has 15 residues. The CDR3 reads CASGTGGSLNTEAFF. CDR3 coding DNA: TGTGCCAGCGGCACAGGGGGCTCTCTGAACACTGAAGCTTTCTTT.

The rearrangement joins TRBV20-1 to TRBJ1-5; no clear D gene. The CDR3 spans 10 residues. Per the germline V gene, CDR1 is DFQATT and CDR2 is SNEGSKA (reference sequence). With 5 bases removed from V and 4 bases from J, the gap between germline ends came to 3 bases. The CDR3 reads CSAGNQPQHF. The CDR3 region has the DNA TGCAGTGCTGGGAATCAGCCCCAGCATTTT.

This clonotype has ten or more counts. The gene calls are TRBV4-1 and TRBJ2-2, with no clear D. Trimming pared 2 bases from V and 3 bases from J, leaving 13 bases between. Germline CDR1 MGHRA, CDR2 YSYEKL. The length of the CDR3 is 16 residues. The CDR3 bases are TGCGCCAGCAGCCAAAAGCCCCCCCGGGACACCGGGGAGCTGTTTTTT. Translated: CASSQKPPRDTGELFF.

The chain recombines TRBV14 with TRBJ2-1; TRBD1 is a possible D gene (6 bases). Trimming pared 2 bases from V and 5 bases from J, leaving 13 bases between. Looked up from germline, CDR1 is SGHDN and CDR2 is FVKESK. The CDR3 is 15 residues long. CDR3 DNA sequence: TGTGCCAGCAGCCAATGGGGGCTGGGAGACAATGAGCAGTTCTTC. It yields the protein CASSQWGLGDNEQFF.

This clonotype was counted many times. The J gene is TRBJ2-6, the V gene TRBV9; 12 nucleotides line up with TRBD1. Losses at the gene ends were 4 bases for V and 4 bases for J; bases not matched to a gene: 9. The CDR3 has 18 amino acids. The germline V gene encodes CDR1 SGDLS and CDR2 YYNGEE. The CDR3 DNA follows: TGTGCCAGCAGCCCCTGGGACAGGGGGCGTCTGGGGGCCAACGTCCTGACTTTC. Its translation is CASSPWDRGRLGANVLTF.

This clonotype was picked up many times. The chain couples TRBV6-1 to TRBJ1-1; D may be TRBD1 (6 bases). Germline CDR1 is MNHNS and CDR2 is SASEGT. The CDR3 runs 15 residues. Trimming cost V 6 bases and J 10 bases, with 24 bases left between them. The CDR3 coding sequence is TGTGCCAGCAGACTAGCGGACAGTTCCCGAACGAGAGCTTTCTTT. Translated, it gives CASRLADSSRTRAFF.

J is TRBJ1-1 and V is TRBV5-1; TRBD1 is a possible D gene (6 bases). In germline, CDR1 is SGHRS, CDR2 YFSETQ. Trimming removed 5 bases from V and 3 bases from J, with 20 bases in between. The CDR3 extends over 16 amino acids. CDR3 protein: CASSNGGGRRDTEAFF. As DNA, the CDR3 is TGCGCCAGCAGTAACGGTGGGGGGCGCCGGGACACTGAAGCTTTCTTT.

A few counts support this clonotype. CDR3 in amino acids: CASRPPGQKGGGYTF. CDR3 sequence (DNA): TGTGCCAGCAGGCCCCCGGGACAGAAAGGTGGAGGCTACACCTTC. The rearrangement joins TRBV6-1 to TRBJ1-2; 7 positions match TRBD1. V was pared by 6 bases and J by 8 bases, with 15 bases of the junction left unmatched. Germline V gene lookup returns CDR1 MNHNS and CDR2 SASEGT. The CDR3 totals 15 residues.

This clonotype was counted a few times. The gene calls are TRBV12-3 or TRBV12-4 and TRBJ1-2, with a tentative D call TRBD1 (5 bases). The V and J ends lost 7 bases and 8 bases respectively, with 17 bases between them. This CDR3 has 13 amino acids. CDR3 DNA sequence: TGTGCCAGCACCGGGACGACCCAAGAGGGCTACACCTTC. It translates to CASTGTTQEGYTF.

V gene TRBV4-1 combines with J gene TRBJ2-1; 7 nucleotides line up with TRBD1. V lost 3 bases to trimming and J lost 8 bases; unmatched junction nucleotides: 4. This CDR3 has 13 amino acids. Germline CDR1 MGHRA, CDR2 YSYEKL. The DNA for the CDR3 is TGCGCCAGCAGCCAGAGGGGGCGGGATGAGCAGTTCTTC. Its translation is CASSQRGRDEQFF.

This clonotype was picked up many times. The J gene is TRBJ2-5, the V gene TRBV18; D remains ambiguous. Germline V lookup: CDR1 KGHSH, CDR2 LQKENI. V was shortened by 3 bases and J by 1 base, with 9 bases between the two germline ends. The CDR3 length is 14 residues. The CDR3 region has the DNA TGTGCCAGCTCACCGCTCGAGGTCCAAGAGACCCAGTACTTC. Its protein is CASSPLEVQETQYF.

This clonotype was detected only a few times. The rearrangement links TRBV5-1 to TRBJ2-1; D is perhaps TRBD1 (6 bases). Germline V gene lookup returns CDR1 SGHRS and CDR2 YFSETQ. V was trimmed by 3 bases and J by 10 bases, leaving 20 bases between them. The CDR3 length is 15 residues. CDR3 in DNA: TGCGCCAGCAGCTCCCGACAGGCTACACCATACGAGCAGTTCTTC. Translating gives CASSSRQATPYEQFF.